The rows below give T cell receptor beta chains drawn from one sample of a study of chemoradiotherapy in HPV16-positive cancers. Sequencing used immunoSEQ multiplex PCR; TCRdb keeps in-frame clones, though not all of them. Among about 6,200 clones listed, roughly 80% were seen once. The sample here was tumor tissue, taken from a patient who underwent chemoradiotherapy. These receptors all come from a human donor with HPV-associated anogenital cancer. CDR3s include the opening cysteine and the closing phenylalanine or tryptophan. A D gene is named only where the DNA matches it firmly. Rows may omit the clone size; those that give it use once, few, many or a size class.

CDR3aa: CASSLVAGSDTQYF
CDR3nt: TGTGCCAGCAGCTTAGTTGCCGGCTCAGATACGCAGTATTTT
abundance: -
v_gene: TRBV7-6
j_gene: TRBJ2-3
d_gene: -

CDR3aa: CASSLFTAEQYF
CDR3nt: TGTGCCAGCAGCTTGTTTACAGCCGAGCAGTACTTC
abundance: -
v_gene: TRBV5-4
j_gene: TRBJ2-7
d_gene: -

CDR3aa: CASSLEGGGNTIYF
CDR3nt: TGTGCCAGCAGCTTAGAGGGAGGTGGAAACACCATATATTTT
abundance: -
v_gene: TRBV7-9
j_gene: TRBJ1-3
d_gene: -

CDR3aa: CASSARQYEADTQYF
CDR3nt: TGTGCCAGCAGCGCGAGACAGTACGAGGCAGATACGCAGTATTTT
abundance: -
v_gene: TRBV6-1
j_gene: TRBJ2-3
d_gene: -

CDR3aa: CASSLFTAEQYF
CDR3nt: TGTGCCAGCAGCTTGTTTACAGCCGAGCAGTACTTC
abundance: -
v_gene: TRBV5-4
j_gene: TRBJ2-7
d_gene: -

CDR3aa: CASSEQGRSEKLFF
CDR3nt: TGTGCCAGCAGTGAACAGGGTCGCAGTGAAAAACTGTTTTTT
abundance: -
v_gene: TRBV6-1
j_gene: TRBJ1-4
d_gene: -

CDR3aa: CASSFSHSAGNTIYF
CDR3nt: TGTGCCAGCAGCTTTTCCCACAGTGCCGGAAACACCATATATTTT
abundance: once
v_gene: TRBV11-2
j_gene: TRBJ1-3
d_gene: -

CDR3aa: CASSPRMGQGSDQPQHF
CDR3nt: TGTGCCAGCTCACCACGGATGGGTCAGGGGAGCGATCAGCCCCAGCATTTT
abundance: -
v_gene: TRBV18
j_gene: TRBJ1-5
d_gene: -

CDR3aa: CASSFGQGGINYGYTF
CDR3nt: TGTGCCAGCAGTTTCGGACAGGGGGGAATTAACTATGGCTACACCTTC
abundance: -
v_gene: TRBV28
j_gene: TRBJ1-2
d_gene: TRBD1

CDR3aa: CASSLSWAETQYF
CDR3nt: TGTGCCAGCAGTTTATCCTGGGCGGAGACCCAGTACTTC
abundance: once
v_gene: TRBV27
j_gene: TRBJ2-5
d_gene: -

CDR3aa: CASSENGAGQPQHF
CDR3nt: TGCGCCAGCAGTGAAAACGGGGCGGGGCAGCCCCAGCATTTT
abundance: few
v_gene: TRBV10-2
j_gene: TRBJ1-5
d_gene: -

CDR3aa: CASSYGSTIYF
CDR3nt: TGTGCCAGCAGTTACGGGAGCACCATATATTTT
abundance: -
v_gene: TRBV6-5
j_gene: TRBJ1-3
d_gene: -

CDR3aa: CASSLATSGGNNEQFF
CDR3nt: TGTGCCAGCAGCTTGGCGACTAGCGGGGGGAACAATGAGCAGTTCTTC
abundance: -
v_gene: TRBV5-6
j_gene: TRBJ2-1
d_gene: TRBD2

CDR3aa: CASSSTGSYYGYTF
CDR3nt: TGTGCCAGCAGTTCGACAGGGTCGTACTATGGCTACACCTTC
abundance: -
v_gene: TRBV6-5
j_gene: TRBJ1-2
d_gene: TRBD1

CDR3aa: CASSLTGESYNEQFF
CDR3nt: TGCGCCAGCAGCTTGACAGGGGAGTCCTACAATGAGCAGTTCTTC
abundance: -
v_gene: TRBV5-1
j_gene: TRBJ2-1
d_gene: TRBD1

CDR3aa: CASRTPNRGSAGNTIYF
CDR3nt: TGTGCCAGCAGGACCCCGAACAGGGGCTCTGCTGGAAACACCATATATTTT
abundance: -
v_gene: TRBV28
j_gene: TRBJ1-3
d_gene: TRBD1

CDR3aa: CASSPPRTTSYNEQFF
CDR3nt: TGTGCCAGCAGTCCACCAAGGACAACCTCCTACAATGAGCAGTTCTTC
abundance: -
v_gene: TRBV28
j_gene: TRBJ2-1
d_gene: -

CDR3aa: CAISDNGSQETQYF
CDR3nt: TGTGCCATCAGTGATAACGGGAGTCAAGAGACCCAGTACTTC
abundance: -
v_gene: TRBV10-3
j_gene: TRBJ2-5
d_gene: -

CDR3aa: CASSQRGSGRVMNTEAFF
CDR3nt: TGTGCCAGCAGCCAGAGGGGATCTGGGCGGGTGATGAACACTGAAGCTTTCTTT
abundance: -
v_gene: TRBV14
j_gene: TRBJ1-1
d_gene: -

CDR3aa: CASSHNMDRVGVEAQHF
CDR3nt: TGTGCCAGCAGCCATAACATGGACAGGGTGGGAGTTGAAGCCCAGCATTTT
abundance: -
v_gene: TRBV7-8
j_gene: TRBJ1-5
d_gene: TRBD1

CDR3aa: CATSRESPYEQYF
CDR3nt: TGTGCCACCAGCAGAGAAAGTCCCTACGAGCAGTACTTC
abundance: -
v_gene: TRBV15
j_gene: TRBJ2-7
d_gene: -

CDR3aa: CASSLAMGRTGELFF
CDR3nt: TGTGCCAGCAGCTTAGCTATGGGACGGACCGGGGAGCTGTTTTTT
abundance: -
v_gene: TRBV7-9
j_gene: TRBJ2-2
d_gene: -

CDR3aa: CASSYLAGGHYEQYF
CDR3nt: TGTGCCAGCAGTTACCTCGCAGGGGGCCACTACGAGCAGTACTTC
abundance: -
v_gene: TRBV6-5
j_gene: TRBJ2-7
d_gene: TRBD1

CDR3aa: CASSFPASRNTGELFF
CDR3nt: TGTGCCAGCAGCTTCCCCGCGAGTCGGAACACCGGGGAGCTGTTTTTT
abundance: -
v_gene: TRBV5-6
j_gene: TRBJ2-2
d_gene: -

CDR3aa: CASSYIPSGSGETQYF
CDR3nt: TGTGCCAGCAGTTACATCCCTAGCGGGAGCGGGGAGACCCAGTACTTC
abundance: few
v_gene: TRBV6-5
j_gene: TRBJ2-5
d_gene: TRBD2

CDR3aa: CASIRWSQPQHF
CDR3nt: TGTGCCAGCATCCGGTGGAGTCAGCCCCAGCATTTT
abundance: -
v_gene: TRBV6-5
j_gene: TRBJ1-5
d_gene: -

CDR3aa: CASSEDGAGQPQHF
CDR3nt: TGCGCCAGCAGTGAAGACGGGGCGGGGCAGCCCCAGCATTTT
abundance: -
v_gene: TRBV10-2
j_gene: TRBJ1-5
d_gene: -

CDR3aa: CASRAIRTDTQYF
CDR3nt: TGTGCCAGCAGAGCCATACGCACAGATACGCAGTATTTT
abundance: -
v_gene: TRBV6-5
j_gene: TRBJ2-3
d_gene: -

CDR3aa: CASSLAGGTYEQYF
CDR3nt: TGTGCCAGCAGTTTAGCGGGAGGGACCTACGAGCAGTACTTC
abundance: -
v_gene: TRBV6-1
j_gene: TRBJ2-7
d_gene: TRBD2

CDR3aa: CAWSYQGNTGELFF
CDR3nt: TGTGCCTGGAGTTATCAGGGAAACACCGGGGAGCTGTTTTTT
abundance: -
v_gene: TRBV30
j_gene: TRBJ2-2
d_gene: -

CDR3aa: CASSPGDWGRGANVLTF
CDR3nt: TGTGCCAGCAGCCCCGGAGATTGGGGGAGAGGGGCCAACGTCCTGACTTTC
abundance: -
v_gene: TRBV5-5
j_gene: TRBJ2-6
d_gene: -

CDR3aa: CASSRDRYSYEQYF
CDR3nt: TGCGCCAGCAGCCGGGACAGGTACTCCTACGAGCAGTACTTC
abundance: -
v_gene: TRBV5-1
j_gene: TRBJ2-7
d_gene: TRBD1

CDR3aa: CASGGRALVGYNEQFF
CDR3nt: TGTGCCAGTGGCGGGAGGGCCCTTGTAGGCTACAATGAGCAGTTCTTC
abundance: -
v_gene: TRBV19
j_gene: TRBJ2-1
d_gene: TRBD2

CDR3aa: CASGLEETQYF
CDR3nt: TGTGCCAGCGGGTTAGAAGAGACCCAGTACTTC
abundance: -
v_gene: TRBV6-5
j_gene: TRBJ2-5
d_gene: -

CDR3aa: CASSLWGEYQETQYF
CDR3nt: TGCGCCAGCAGCTTGTGGGGGGAGTACCAAGAGACCCAGTACTTC
abundance: -
v_gene: TRBV5-1
j_gene: TRBJ2-5
d_gene: -

CDR3aa: CASGPGQWTEAFF
CDR3nt: TGCGCCAGCGGACCGGGACAATGGACTGAAGCTTTCTTT
abundance: -
v_gene: TRBV10-2
j_gene: TRBJ1-1
d_gene: -

CDR3aa: CASSFGQPTEAFF
CDR3nt: TGTGCCAGCAGCTTCGGACAGCCCACTGAAGCTTTCTTT
abundance: few
v_gene: TRBV5-4
j_gene: TRBJ1-1
d_gene: -

CDR3aa: CASRQPGTGAPEAFF
CDR3nt: TGTGCCAGCAGGCAACCCGGGACAGGCGCCCCTGAAGCTTTCTTT
abundance: -
v_gene: TRBV28
j_gene: TRBJ1-1
d_gene: TRBD1

CDR3aa: CASSYLGQGNEKLFF
CDR3nt: TGTGCCAGCAGTTACCTGGGACAGGGTAATGAAAAACTGTTTTTT
abundance: -
v_gene: TRBV6-5
j_gene: TRBJ1-4
d_gene: TRBD1

CDR3aa: CASSREQETQYF
CDR3nt: TGCGCCAGCAGCAGAGAGCAAGAGACCCAGTACTTC
abundance: -
v_gene: TRBV5-1
j_gene: TRBJ2-5
d_gene: -

CDR3aa: CSVEWRPLGYTF
CDR3nt: TGCAGCGTTGAATGGAGACCTCTAGGCTACACCTTC
abundance: -
v_gene: TRBV29-1
j_gene: TRBJ1-2
d_gene: -

CDR3aa: CASSINRGRLDTQYF
CDR3nt: TGTGCCAGTAGTATTAACAGGGGGCGCTTGGATACGCAGTATTTT
abundance: -
v_gene: TRBV19
j_gene: TRBJ2-3
d_gene: TRBD1

CDR3aa: CASSLVQGANYGYTF
CDR3nt: TGTGCCAGCAGCTTGGTTCAGGGGGCGAACTATGGCTACACCTTC
abundance: -
v_gene: TRBV5-4
j_gene: TRBJ1-2
d_gene: TRBD1

CDR3aa: CASSVAGAGNTIYF
CDR3nt: TGTGCCAGCAGCGTAGCGGGGGCTGGAAACACCATATATTTT
abundance: -
v_gene: TRBV9
j_gene: TRBJ1-3
d_gene: -

CDR3aa: CASRRDRNSNQPQHF
CDR3nt: TGTGCCAGCAGGCGGGACAGAAATAGCAATCAGCCCCAGCATTTT
abundance: -
v_gene: TRBV6-5
j_gene: TRBJ1-5
d_gene: TRBD1

CDR3aa: CASSEEERGEQYF
CDR3nt: TGTGCCAGCAGTGAAGAAGAAAGGGGCGAGCAGTACTTC
abundance: -
v_gene: TRBV6-1
j_gene: TRBJ2-7
d_gene: -

CDR3aa: CASSSSYNSPLHF
CDR3nt: TGTGCCAGCAGTTCCTCCTATAATTCACCCCTCCACTTT
abundance: -
v_gene: TRBV28
j_gene: TRBJ1-6
d_gene: -

CDR3aa: CASSPGRRANGYEQYF
CDR3nt: TGTGCCAGTAGCCCTGGGAGGCGTGCTAATGGCTACGAGCAGTACTTC
abundance: -
v_gene: TRBV19
j_gene: TRBJ2-7
d_gene: -

CDR3aa: CASSSDLAGEQYF
CDR3nt: TGTGCCAGCAGCTCCGACCTCGCGGGAGAGCAGTACTTC
abundance: -
v_gene: TRBV11-2
j_gene: TRBJ2-7
d_gene: -

CDR3aa: CAWVPHWNEQFF
CDR3nt: TGTGCCTGGGTTCCTCATTGGAATGAGCAGTTCTTC
abundance: -
v_gene: TRBV30
j_gene: TRBJ2-1
d_gene: -

CDR3aa: CASSPEPGGQDNEQFF
CDR3nt: TGCGCCAGCAGCCCAGAACCCGGGGGCCAAGACAATGAGCAGTTCTTC
abundance: once
v_gene: TRBV5-1
j_gene: TRBJ2-1
d_gene: -

CDR3aa: CASRDITGGLNYGYTF
CDR3nt: TGTGCCAGCAGGGACATAACAGGGGGCCTTAACTATGGCTACACCTTC
abundance: -
v_gene: TRBV4-2
j_gene: TRBJ1-2
d_gene: TRBD1

CDR3aa: CASSVGLAGETQYF
CDR3nt: TGTGCCAGCAGCGTAGGTCTAGCGGGAGAGACCCAGTACTTC
abundance: -
v_gene: TRBV9
j_gene: TRBJ2-5
d_gene: TRBD2

CDR3aa: CASSLFGGRRDTQYF
CDR3nt: TGTGCCAGTAGCTTGTTTGGAGGGCGGAGAGATACGCAGTATTTT
abundance: -
v_gene: TRBV19
j_gene: TRBJ2-3
d_gene: -

CDR3aa: CASSDNYGYTF
CDR3nt: TGTGCCAGCAGTGATAACTATGGCTACACCTTC
abundance: -
v_gene: TRBV25-1
j_gene: TRBJ1-2
d_gene: -